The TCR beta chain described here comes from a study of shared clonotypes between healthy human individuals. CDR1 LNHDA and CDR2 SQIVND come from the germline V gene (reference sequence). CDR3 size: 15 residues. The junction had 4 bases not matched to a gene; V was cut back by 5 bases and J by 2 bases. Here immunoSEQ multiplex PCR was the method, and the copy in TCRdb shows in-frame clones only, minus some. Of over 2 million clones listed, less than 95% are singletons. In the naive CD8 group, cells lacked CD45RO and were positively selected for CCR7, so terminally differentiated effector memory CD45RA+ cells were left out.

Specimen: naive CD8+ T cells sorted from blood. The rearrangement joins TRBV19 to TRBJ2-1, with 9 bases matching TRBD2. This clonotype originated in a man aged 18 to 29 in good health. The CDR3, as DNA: TGTGCCAGTAGTTTCCTAGCGGGGACCTACAATGAGCAGTTCTTC. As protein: CASSFLAGTYNEQFF.